This T cell receptor beta chain was captured in a study of cytomegalovirus exposure and HLA in healthy donors. Points from the study as a whole: In a later analysis, V- and J-gene trimming of beta chains associated with a DCLRE1C missense variant, replicated independently. The majority of CMV-associated TCR beta chains were reported as apparently HLA-restricted in a later analysis. 16,951 TCR beta sequences were associated with HLA alleles at 0.05 false discovery rate in a later analysis. The classifier was said to identify cytomegalovirus status with high specificity and sensitivity.

The PCR had 60 Vbeta and 13 Jbeta primers. Clones were sequenced by immunoSEQ multiplex PCR, and TCRdb holds only the in-frame ones, with some missing. The data contain approximately 200,000 clones, less than 85% of them seen just once; the ten biggest clones take up less than 2%. On this clone itself: Its specificity is not known.

The source is a girl between 5 and 17 years old in good health and CMV-seropositive. The sequencing input was PBMCs.

CDR3 in amino acids: CASSAILAGDAYNEQFF. The CDR3 nucleotides read TGTGCCAGCAGCGCGATACTAGCGGGGGATGCCTACAATGAGCAGTTCTTC. The chain is built from TRBV9 and TRBJ2-1, with 11 bases aligning to TRBD2. The germline gives CDR1 SGDLS, CDR2 YYNGEE. With 3 bases clipped from V and 2 bases from J, the junction kept 7 bases outside the gene matches. The CDR3 is 17 amino acids.